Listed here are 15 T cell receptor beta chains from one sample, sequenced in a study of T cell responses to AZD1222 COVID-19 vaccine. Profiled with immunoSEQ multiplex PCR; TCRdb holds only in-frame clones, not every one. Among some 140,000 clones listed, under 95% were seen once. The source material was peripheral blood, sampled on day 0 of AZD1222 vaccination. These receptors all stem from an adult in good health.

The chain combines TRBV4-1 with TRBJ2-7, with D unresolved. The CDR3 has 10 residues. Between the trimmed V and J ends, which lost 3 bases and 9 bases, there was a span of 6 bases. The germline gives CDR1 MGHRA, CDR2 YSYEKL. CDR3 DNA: TGCGCCAGCAGCCAGGGCCGGCAGTACTTC. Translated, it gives CASSQGRQYF.

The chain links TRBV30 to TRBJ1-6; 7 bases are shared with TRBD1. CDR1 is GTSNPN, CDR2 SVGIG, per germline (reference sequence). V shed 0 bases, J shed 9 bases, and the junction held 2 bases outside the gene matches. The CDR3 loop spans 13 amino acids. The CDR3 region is CAWSVQGISPLHF. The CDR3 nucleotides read TGTGCCTGGAGTGTACAGGGGATTTCACCCCTCCACTTT. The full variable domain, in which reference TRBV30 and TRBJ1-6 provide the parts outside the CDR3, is SQTIHQWPATLVQPVGSPLSLECTVEGTSNPNLYWYRQAAGRGLQLLFYSVGIGQISSEVPQNLSASRPQDRQFILSSKKLLLSDSGFYLCAWSVQGISPLHFGNGTRLTVT.

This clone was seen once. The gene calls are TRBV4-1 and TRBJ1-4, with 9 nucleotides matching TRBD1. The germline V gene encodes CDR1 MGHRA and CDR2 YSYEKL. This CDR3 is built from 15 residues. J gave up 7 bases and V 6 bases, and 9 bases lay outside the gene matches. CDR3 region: CASRKTGGLGEKLFF. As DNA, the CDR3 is TGCGCCAGCAGAAAGACAGGGGGTCTGGGTGAAAAACTGTTTTTT.

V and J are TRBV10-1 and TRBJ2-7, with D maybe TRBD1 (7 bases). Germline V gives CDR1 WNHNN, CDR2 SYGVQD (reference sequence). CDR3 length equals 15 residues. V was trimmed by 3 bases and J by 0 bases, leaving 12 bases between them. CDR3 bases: TGCGCCAGCAGTGATGGGGGGACAGCCTCCTACGAGCAGTACTTC. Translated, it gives CASSDGGTASYEQYF.

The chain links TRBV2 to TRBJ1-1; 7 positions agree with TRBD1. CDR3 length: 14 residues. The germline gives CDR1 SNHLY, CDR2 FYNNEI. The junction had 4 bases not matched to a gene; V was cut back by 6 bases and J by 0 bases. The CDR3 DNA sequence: TGTGCCAGCAGGTGGGACAGCTTGAACACTGAAGCTTTCTTT. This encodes CASRWDSLNTEAFF. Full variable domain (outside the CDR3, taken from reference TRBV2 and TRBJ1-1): EPEVTQTPSHQVTQMGQEVILRCVPISNHLYFYWYRQILGQKVEFLVSFYNNEISEKSEIFDDQFSVERPDGSNFTLKIRSTKLEDSAMYFCASRWDSLNTEAFFGQGTRLTVV.

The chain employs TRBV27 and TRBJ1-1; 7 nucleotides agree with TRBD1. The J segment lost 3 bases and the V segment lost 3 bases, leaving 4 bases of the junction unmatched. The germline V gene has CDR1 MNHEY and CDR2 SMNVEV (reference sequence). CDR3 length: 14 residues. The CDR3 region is CASSFQGGDTEAFF. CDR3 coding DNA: TGTGCCAGCAGTTTCCAGGGGGGGGACACTGAAGCTTTCTTT.

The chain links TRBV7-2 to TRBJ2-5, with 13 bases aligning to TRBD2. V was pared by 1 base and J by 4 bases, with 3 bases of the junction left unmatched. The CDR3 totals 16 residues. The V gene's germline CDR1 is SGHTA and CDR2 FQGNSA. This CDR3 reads CASSLGLAGGGETQYF. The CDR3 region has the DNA TGTGCCAGCAGCTTAGGACTAGCGGGAGGAGGAGAGACCCAGTACTTC.

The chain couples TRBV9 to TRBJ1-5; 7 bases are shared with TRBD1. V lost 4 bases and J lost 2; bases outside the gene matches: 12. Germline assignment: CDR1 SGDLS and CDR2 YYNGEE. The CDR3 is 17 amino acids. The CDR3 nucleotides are TGTGCCAGCAGCCCCAGGGGGGACTTCGGGGGCAATCAGCCCCAGCATTTT. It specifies CASSPRGDFGGNQPQHF.

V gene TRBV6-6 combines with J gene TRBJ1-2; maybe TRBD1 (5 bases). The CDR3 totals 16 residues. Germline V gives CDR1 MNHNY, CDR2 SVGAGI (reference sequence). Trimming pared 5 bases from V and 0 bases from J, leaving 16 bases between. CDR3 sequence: CASSPQGALTNYGYTF. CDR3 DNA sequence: TGTGCCAGCAGTCCTCAGGGTGCCCTAACTAACTATGGCTACACCTTC.

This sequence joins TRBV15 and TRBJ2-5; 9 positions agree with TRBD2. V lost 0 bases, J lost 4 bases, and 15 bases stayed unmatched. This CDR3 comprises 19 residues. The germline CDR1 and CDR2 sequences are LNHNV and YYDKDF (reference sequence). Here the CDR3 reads CATSRDLGTVAGGGETQYF. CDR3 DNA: TGTGCCACCAGCAGAGATCTGGGGACCGTTGCGGGAGGGGGAGAGACCCAGTACTTC. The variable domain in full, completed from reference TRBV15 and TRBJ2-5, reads DAMVIQNPRYQVTQFGKPVTLSCSQTLNHNVMYWYQQKSSQAPKLLFHYYDKDFNNEADTPDNFQSRRPNTSFCFLDIRSPGLGDTAMYLCATSRDLGTVAGGGETQYFGPGTRLLVL.

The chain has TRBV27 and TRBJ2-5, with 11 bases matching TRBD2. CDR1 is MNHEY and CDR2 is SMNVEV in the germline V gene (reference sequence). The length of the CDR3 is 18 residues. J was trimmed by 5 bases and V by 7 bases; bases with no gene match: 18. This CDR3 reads CASTPRVPLAGGRETQYF. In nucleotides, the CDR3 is TGTGCCAGCACCCCTAGGGTTCCTTTAGCGGGAGGGAGGGAGACCCAGTACTTC.

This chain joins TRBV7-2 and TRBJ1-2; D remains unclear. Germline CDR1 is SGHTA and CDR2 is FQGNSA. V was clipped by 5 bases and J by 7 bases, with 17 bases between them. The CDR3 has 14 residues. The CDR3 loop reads CASSITPEAAGYTF. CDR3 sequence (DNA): TGTGCCAGCAGCATTACCCCGGAAGCGGCTGGCTACACCTTC.

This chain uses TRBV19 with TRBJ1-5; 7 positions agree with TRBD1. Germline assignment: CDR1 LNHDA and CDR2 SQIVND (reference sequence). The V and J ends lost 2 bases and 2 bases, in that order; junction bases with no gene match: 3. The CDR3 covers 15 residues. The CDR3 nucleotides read TGTGCCAGTAGTATAATCGGACAGGGCAATCAGCCCCAGCATTTT. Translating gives CASSIIGQGNQPQHF.

The CDR3 protein is CAISESQYEQYF. CDR3 DNA: TGTGCCATCAGTGAGTCCCAGTACGAGCAGTACTTC. The V call is TRBV10-3, the J call TRBJ2-7; no clear D. V was pared by 0 bases and J by 4 bases, with 4 bases between. CDR3 size: 12 residues. Looked up from germline, CDR1 is ENHRY and CDR2 is SYGVKD.

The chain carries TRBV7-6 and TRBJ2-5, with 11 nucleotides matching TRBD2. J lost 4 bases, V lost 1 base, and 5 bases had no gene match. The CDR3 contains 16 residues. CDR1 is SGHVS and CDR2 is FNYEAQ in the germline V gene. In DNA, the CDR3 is TGTGCCAGCAGCTTAGTCGGTAGCGGGAGGGCAGAGACCCAGTACTTC. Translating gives CASSLVGSGRAETQYF.